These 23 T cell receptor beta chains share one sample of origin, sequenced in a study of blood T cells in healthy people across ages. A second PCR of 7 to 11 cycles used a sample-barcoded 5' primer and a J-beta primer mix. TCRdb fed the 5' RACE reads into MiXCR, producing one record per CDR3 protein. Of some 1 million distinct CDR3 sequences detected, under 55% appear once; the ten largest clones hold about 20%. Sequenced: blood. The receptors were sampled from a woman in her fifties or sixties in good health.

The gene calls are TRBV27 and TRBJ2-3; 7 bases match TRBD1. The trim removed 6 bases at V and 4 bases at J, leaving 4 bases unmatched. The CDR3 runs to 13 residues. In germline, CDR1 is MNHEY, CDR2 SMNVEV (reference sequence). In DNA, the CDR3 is TGTGCCAGCAGGAGAGGGGGCCCAGATACGCAGTATTTT. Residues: CASRRGGPDTQYF.

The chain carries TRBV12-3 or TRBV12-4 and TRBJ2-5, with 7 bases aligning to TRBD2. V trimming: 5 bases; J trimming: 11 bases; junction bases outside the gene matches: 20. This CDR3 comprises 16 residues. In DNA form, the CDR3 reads TGTGCCAGCAGTCAGAGACTAGCCCCTGGTATGAATGAGCAGTACTTC. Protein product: CASSQRLAPGMNEQYF.

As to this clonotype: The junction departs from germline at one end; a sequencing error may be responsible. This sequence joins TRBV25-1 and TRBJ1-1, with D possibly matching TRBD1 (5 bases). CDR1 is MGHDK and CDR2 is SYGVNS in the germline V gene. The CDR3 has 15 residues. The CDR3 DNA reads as TGTGCCAGCAGCGAATTTGGGGGTAAGAACACTGAAGCTTTCTTT. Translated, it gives CASSEFGGKNTEAFF.

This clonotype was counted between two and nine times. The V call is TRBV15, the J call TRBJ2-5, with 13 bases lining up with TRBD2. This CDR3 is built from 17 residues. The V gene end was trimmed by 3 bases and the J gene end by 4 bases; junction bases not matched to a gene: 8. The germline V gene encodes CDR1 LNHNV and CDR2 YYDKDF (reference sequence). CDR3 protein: CATSRGLAGSSTETQYF. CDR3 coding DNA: TGTGCCACCAGCAGGGGACTAGCGGGATCTTCAACAGAGACCCAGTACTTC. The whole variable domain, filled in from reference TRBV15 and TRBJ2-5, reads DAMVIQNPRYQVTQFGKPVTLSCSQTLNHNVMYWYQQKSSQAPKLLFHYYDKDFNNEADTPDNFQSRRPNTSFCFLDIRSPGLGDTAMYLCATSRGLAGSSTETQYFGPGTRLLVL.

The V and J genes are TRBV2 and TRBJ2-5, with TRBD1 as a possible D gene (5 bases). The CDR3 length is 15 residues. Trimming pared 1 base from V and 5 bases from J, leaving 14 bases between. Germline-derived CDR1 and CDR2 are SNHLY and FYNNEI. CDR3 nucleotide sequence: TGTGCCAGCAGTGAAGAAGGGGCTGAATTTGAGACCCAGTACTTC. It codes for CASSEEGAEFETQYF. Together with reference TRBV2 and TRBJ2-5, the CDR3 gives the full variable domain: EPEVTQTPSHQVTQMGQEVILRCVPISNHLYFYWYRQILGQKVEFLVSFYNNEISEKSEIFDDQFSVERPDGSNFTLKIRSTKLEDSAMYFCASSEEGAEFETQYFGPGTRLLVL.

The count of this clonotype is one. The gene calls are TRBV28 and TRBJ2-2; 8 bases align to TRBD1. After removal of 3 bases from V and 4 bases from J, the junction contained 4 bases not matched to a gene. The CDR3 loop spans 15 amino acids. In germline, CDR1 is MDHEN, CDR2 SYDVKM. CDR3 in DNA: TGTGCCAGCAGTTTTCCCGGGACAGGCACCGGGGAGCTGTTTTTT. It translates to CASSFPGTGTGELFF. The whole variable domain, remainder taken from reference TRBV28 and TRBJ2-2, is DVKVTQSSRYLVKRTGEKVFLECVQDMDHENMFWYRQDPGLGLRLIYFSYDVKMKEKGDIPEGYSVSREKKERFSLILESASTNQTSMYLCASSFPGTGTGELFFGEGSRLTVL.

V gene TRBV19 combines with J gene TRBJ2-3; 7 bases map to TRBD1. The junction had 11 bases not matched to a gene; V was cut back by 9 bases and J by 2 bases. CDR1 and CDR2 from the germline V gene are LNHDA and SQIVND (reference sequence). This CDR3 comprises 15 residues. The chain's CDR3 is CASRQGEGITDTQYF. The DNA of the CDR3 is TGTGCCAGCCGACAGGGAGAGGGTATCACAGATACGCAGTATTTT.

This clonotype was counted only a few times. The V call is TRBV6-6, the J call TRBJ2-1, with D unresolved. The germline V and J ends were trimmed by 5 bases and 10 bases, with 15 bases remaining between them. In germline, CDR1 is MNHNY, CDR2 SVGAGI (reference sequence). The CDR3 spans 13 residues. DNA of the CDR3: TGTGCCAGCAGTGATATGGGCCAATCAGAGCAGTTCTTC. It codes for CASSDMGQSEQFF.

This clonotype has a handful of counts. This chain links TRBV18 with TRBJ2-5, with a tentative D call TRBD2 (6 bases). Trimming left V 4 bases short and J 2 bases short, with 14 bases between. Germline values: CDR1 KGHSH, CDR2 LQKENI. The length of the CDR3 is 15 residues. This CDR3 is CASSLKSGRQETQYF. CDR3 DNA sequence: TGTGCCAGCTCACTTAAATCCGGGAGACAAGAGACCCAGTACTTC.

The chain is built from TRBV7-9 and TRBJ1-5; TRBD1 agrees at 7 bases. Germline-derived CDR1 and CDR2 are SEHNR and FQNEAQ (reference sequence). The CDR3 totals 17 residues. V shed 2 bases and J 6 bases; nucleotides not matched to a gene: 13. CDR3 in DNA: TGTGCCAGCAGCTTACAACAGGGGATTTTGGCTCCTCAGCCCCAGCATTTT. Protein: CASSLQQGILAPQPQHF.

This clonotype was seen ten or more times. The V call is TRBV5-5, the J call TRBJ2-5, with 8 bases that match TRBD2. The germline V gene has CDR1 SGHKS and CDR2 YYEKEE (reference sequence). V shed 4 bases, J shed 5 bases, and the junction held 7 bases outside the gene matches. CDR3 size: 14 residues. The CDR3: CASSLSSGSETQYF. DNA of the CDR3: TGTGCCAGCAGCCTCTCCAGCGGGAGTGAGACCCAGTACTTC.

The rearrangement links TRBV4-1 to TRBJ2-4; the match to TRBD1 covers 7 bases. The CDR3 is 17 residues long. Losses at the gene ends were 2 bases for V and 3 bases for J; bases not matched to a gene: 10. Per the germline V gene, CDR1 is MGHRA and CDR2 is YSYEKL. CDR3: CASSQIPATGSKNIQYF. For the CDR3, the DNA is TGCGCCAGCAGCCAAATCCCCGCGACAGGGAGCAAAAACATTCAGTACTTC.

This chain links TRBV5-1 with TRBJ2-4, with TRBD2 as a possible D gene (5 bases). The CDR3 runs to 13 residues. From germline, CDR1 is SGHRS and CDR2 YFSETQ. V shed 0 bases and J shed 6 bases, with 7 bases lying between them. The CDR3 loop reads CASSLGGINIQYF. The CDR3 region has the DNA TGCGCCAGCAGCTTGGGAGGGATAAACATTCAGTACTTC.

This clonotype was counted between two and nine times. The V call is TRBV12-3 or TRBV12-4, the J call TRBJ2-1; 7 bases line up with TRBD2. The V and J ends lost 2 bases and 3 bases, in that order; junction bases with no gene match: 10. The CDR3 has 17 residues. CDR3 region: CASSLRAGRESYNEQFF. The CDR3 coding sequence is TGTGCCAGCAGTTTACGGGCGGGGAGGGAGAGCTACAATGAGCAGTTCTTC.

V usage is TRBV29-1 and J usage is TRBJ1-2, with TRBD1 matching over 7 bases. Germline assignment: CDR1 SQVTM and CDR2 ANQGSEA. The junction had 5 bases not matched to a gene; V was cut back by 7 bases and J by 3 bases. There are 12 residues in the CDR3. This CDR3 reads CSETTGDYGYTF. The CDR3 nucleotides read TGCAGCGAGACAACAGGGGACTATGGCTACACCTTC.

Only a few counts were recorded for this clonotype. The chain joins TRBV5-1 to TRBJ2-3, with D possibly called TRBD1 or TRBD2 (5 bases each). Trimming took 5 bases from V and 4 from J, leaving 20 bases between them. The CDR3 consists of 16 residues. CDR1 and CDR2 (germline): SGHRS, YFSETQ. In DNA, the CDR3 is TGCGCCAGCAGAGATCAAGCGGTCCCAGGGTCAGATACGCAGTATTTT. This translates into CASRDQAVPGSDTQYF.

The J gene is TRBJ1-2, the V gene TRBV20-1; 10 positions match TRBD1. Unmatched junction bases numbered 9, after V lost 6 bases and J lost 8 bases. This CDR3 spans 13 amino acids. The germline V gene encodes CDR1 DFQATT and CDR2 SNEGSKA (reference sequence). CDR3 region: CSAETGGAAGYTF. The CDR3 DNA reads TGCAGTGCCGAGACAGGGGGCGCCGCCGGCTACACCTTC.

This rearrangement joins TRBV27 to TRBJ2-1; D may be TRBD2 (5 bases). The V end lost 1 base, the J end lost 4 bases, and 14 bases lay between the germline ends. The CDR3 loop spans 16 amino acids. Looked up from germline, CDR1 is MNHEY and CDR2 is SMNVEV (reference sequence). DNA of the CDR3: TGTGCCAGCAGTTTATTCCCTCTAGCTGAATACAATGAGCAGTTCTTC. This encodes CASSLFPLAEYNEQFF.

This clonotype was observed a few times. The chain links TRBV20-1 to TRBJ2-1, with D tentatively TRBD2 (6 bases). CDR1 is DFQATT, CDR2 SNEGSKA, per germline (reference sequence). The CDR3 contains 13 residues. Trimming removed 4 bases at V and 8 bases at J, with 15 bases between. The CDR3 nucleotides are TGCAGTGCTACACTCGGGAGTAGGTATGAGCAGTTCTTC. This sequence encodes CSATLGSRYEQFF.

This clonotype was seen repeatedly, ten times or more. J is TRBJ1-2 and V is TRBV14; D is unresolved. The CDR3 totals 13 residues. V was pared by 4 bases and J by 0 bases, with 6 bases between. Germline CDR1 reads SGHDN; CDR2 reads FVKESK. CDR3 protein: CASSRTANYGYTF. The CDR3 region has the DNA TGTGCCAGCAGCCGAACAGCTAACTATGGCTACACCTTC. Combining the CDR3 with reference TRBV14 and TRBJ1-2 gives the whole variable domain EAGVTQFPSHSVIEKGQTVTLRCDPISGHDNLYWYRRVMGKEIKFLLHFVKESKQDESGMPNNRFLAERTGGTYSTLKVQPAELEDSGVYFCASSRTANYGYTFGSGTRLTVV.

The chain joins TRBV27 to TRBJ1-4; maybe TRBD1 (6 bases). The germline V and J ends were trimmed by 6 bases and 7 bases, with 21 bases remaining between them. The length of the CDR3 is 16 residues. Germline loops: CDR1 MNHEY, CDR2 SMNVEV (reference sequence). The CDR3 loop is CASSRTKTGLGEKLFF. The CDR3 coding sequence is TGTGCCAGCAGCCGAACCAAAACAGGGCTGGGTGAAAAACTGTTTTTT.

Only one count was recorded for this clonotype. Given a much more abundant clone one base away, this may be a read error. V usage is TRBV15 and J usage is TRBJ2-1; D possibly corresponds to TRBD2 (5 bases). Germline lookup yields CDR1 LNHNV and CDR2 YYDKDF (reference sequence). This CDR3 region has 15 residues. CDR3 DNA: TGTACCACCAGCAGAACAACTAGTTTGGAGAATGAGCAGTTCTTC. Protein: CTTSRTTSLENEQFF. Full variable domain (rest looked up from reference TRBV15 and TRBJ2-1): DAMVIQNPRYQVTQFGKPVTLSCSQTLNHNVMYWYQQKSSQAPKLLFHYYDKDFNNEADTPDNFQSRRPNTSFCFLDIRSPGLGDTAMYLCTTSRTTSLENEQFFGPGTRLTVL.

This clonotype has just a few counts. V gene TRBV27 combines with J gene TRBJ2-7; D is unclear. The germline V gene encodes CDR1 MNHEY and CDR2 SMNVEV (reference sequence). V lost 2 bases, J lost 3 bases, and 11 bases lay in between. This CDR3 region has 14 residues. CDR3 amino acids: CASSLRFRIYEQYF. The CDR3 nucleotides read TGTGCCAGCAGTTTACGCTTCCGGATCTACGAGCAGTACTTC.